This section outlines one T cell receptor (beta chain) sequence together with its context. Naive CD8 T cells were picked out by sorting for CD8+CD4-CCR7+CD45RA+. TCRdb re-called the PCR reads with MiXCR, one entry per CDR3 protein. The table lists approximately 630,000 distinct CDR3 sequences, roughly 23% of them singletons. Trimming shortened V by 0 bases and J by 0 bases, and 9 bases separated the two germline ends. This CDR3 comprises 16 residues. Germline V gives CDR1 MNHEY, CDR2 SMNVEV (reference sequence). This sample is part of a study of molecular identifiers for immune sequencing clone quantification.

The sequencing sample was made of naive CD8+ T cells from blood, with Jurkat cell RNA spiked in. Subset here: FACS-sorted CD8+CD4-CCR7+CD45RA+ naive T cells. The rearrangement links TRBV27 to TRBJ1-3; the D is unclear. The receptor's source is a human donor in good health. Some libraries in this study had Jurkat cell RNA spiked in. CDR3 nucleotide sequence: TGTGCCAGCAGTTTATCGGGCGGAAGCTCTGGAAACACCATATATTTT. This translates into CASSLSGGSSGNTIYF.